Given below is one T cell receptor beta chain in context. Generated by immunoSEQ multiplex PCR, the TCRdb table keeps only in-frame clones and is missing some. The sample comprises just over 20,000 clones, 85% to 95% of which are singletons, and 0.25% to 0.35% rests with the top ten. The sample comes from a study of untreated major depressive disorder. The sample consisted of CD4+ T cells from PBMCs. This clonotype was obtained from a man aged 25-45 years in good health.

CDR3 loop: CASSKGLAGFQETQYF. The CDR3 nucleotides read TGTGCCAGCAGCAAAGGACTAGCGGGTTTCCAAGAGACCCAGTACTTC. The V gene is TRBV5-4, the J gene TRBJ2-5, with TRBD2 matching over 11 bases. Germline V gene data show CDR1 as SGHNT and CDR2 as YYREEE (reference sequence). Trimming at V came to 4 bases and at J to 1 base, leaving 6 bases not matched to a gene. The CDR3 covers 16 residues.